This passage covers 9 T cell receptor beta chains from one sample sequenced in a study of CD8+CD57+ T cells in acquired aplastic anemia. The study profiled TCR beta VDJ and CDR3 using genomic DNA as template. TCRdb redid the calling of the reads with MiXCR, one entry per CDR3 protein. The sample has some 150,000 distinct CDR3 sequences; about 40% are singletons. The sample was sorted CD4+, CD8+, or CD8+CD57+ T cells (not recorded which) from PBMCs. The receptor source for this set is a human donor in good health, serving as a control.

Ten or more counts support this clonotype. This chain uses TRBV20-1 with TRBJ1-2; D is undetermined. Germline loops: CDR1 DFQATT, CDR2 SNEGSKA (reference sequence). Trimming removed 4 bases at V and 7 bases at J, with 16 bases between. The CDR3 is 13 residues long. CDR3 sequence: CSAISLAHGGYTF. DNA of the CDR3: TGCAGTGCTATTTCTTTGGCCCATGGTGGCTACACCTTC.

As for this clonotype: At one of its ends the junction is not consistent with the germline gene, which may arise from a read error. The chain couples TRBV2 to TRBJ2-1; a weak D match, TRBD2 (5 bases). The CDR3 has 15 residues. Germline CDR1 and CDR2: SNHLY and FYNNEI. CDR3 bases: TGTGCCAGCAGGACCGGACGGGGAGCCTACAATGAGCAGTCCTTC. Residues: CASRTGRGAYNEQSF.

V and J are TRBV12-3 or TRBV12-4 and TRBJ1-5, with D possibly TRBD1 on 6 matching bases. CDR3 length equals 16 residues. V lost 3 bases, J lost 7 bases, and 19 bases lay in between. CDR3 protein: CASSFSGQLSSQPQHF. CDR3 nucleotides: TGTGCCAGCAGTTTTTCTGGACAGCTCAGTTCGCAGCCCCAGCATTTT.

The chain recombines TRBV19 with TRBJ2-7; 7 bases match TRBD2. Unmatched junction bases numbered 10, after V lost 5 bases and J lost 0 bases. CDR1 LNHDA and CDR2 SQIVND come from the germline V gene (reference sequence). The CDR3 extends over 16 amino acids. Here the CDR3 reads CASSGAGVTSSYEQYF. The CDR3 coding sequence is TGTGCCAGTAGTGGCGCGGGGGTGACATCCTCCTACGAGCAGTACTTC.

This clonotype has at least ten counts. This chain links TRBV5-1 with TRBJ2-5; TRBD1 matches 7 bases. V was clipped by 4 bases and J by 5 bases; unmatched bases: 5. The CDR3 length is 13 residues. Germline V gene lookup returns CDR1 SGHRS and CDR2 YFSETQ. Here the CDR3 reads CASSRGRHETQYF. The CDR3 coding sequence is TGCGCCAGCAGCAGGGGGCGCCATGAGACCCAGTACTTC.

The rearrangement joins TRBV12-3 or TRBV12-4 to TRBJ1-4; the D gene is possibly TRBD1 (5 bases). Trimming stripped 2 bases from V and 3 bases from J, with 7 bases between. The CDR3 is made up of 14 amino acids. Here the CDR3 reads CASSLSGSNEKLFF. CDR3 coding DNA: TGTGCCAGCAGTTTATCAGGGTCTAATGAAAAACTGTTTTTT.

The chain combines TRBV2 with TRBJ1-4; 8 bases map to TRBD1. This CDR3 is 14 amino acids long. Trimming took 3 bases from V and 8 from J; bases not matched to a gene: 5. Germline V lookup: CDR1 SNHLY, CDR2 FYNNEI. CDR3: CASSDGQGHEKLFF. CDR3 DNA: TGTGCCAGCAGTGACGGACAGGGTCACGAAAAACTGTTTTTT.

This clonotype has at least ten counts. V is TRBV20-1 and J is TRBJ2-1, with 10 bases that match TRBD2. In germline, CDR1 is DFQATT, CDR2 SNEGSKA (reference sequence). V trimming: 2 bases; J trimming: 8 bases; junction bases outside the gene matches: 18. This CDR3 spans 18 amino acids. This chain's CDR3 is CSARLRMLAGELIDEQFF. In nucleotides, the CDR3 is TGCAGTGCTAGACTCAGAATGCTAGCGGGAGAGCTAATCGATGAGCAGTTCTTC.

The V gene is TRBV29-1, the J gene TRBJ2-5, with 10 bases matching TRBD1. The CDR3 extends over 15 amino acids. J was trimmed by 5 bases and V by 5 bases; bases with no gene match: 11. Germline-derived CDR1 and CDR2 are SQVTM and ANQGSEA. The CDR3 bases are TGCAGCGTTATTATGGGACAGGGGTGGATGGAGACCCAGTACTTC. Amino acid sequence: CSVIMGQGWMETQYF. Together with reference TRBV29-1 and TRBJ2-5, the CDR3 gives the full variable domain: SAVISQKPSRDICQRGTSLTIQCQVDSQVTMMFWYRQQPGQSLTLIATANQGSEATYESGFVIDKFPISRPNLTFSTLTVSNMSPEDSSIYLCSVIMGQGWMETQYFGPGTRLLVL.